This T cell receptor beta chain was sequenced in a study of blood T cell repertoires in COVID-19. Study details: There were acute and convalescent COVID-19 samples, and they came from the United States, Italy and Spain. PBMCs, B-cell-depleted T cells, or T cells provided the cDNA or gDNA that made up the material.

Authors' data handling: Estimates of nucleated cell counts were drawn from the amplification of reference gene primers. Clones were sequenced by immunoSEQ multiplex PCR, and TCRdb holds only the in-frame ones, with some missing. V and J calls and clone size are those listed in that table; D and trimming were worked out from the DNA. Of about 240,000 clones listed, roughly 80% were seen once; the top ten hold about 9.5%. Trimming removed 3 bases from V and 5 bases from J, with 14 bases in between. Per the germline V gene, CDR1 is SGHRS and CDR2 is YFSETQ. This CDR3 has 14 residues. The chain carries TRBV5-1 and TRBJ2-5; maybe TRBD1 (5 bases). This clonotype originated in a woman aged 80 or older with acute or convalescent COVID-19. The specimen was peripheral blood. The CDR3 here is CASSSIGAGETQYF. CDR3 coding DNA: TGCGCCAGCAGCTCTATTGGGGCCGGGGAGACCCAGTACTTC.